This section outlines one T cell receptor beta chain sequence together with its context. Its recognized antigen is unknown. There are no base qualities to consult, and no much larger clone falls within one base. The data stem from a study of blood T cell repertoires in COVID-19 (dated by TCRdb to 2018 to 2021). Study-wide context: Samples covering the acute and convalescent phases of COVID-19 were provided by collaborators in the United States, Italy and Spain. A de-identified subject ID, COVID-19 status, age in years and sex were almost always included in the sample metadata. The prospective study material was composed of cDNA or gDNA derived from T cells, B-cell-depleted T cells, or PBMCs. Samples came from the ongoing ImmuneRACE study (first 160 participants) plus 1,254 subjects from 6 global collaborators. Where HLA class I and class II types were available, the types were taken from metadata supplied by the sample provider, not from assay-based typing. Subjects who had been exposed to COVID-19, were actively infected with it, or had recovered from it provided the deeply sampled blood TCRbeta repertoires that made up the dataset. A freely available public database, intended as a resource for researchers studying the immune response to SARS-CoV-2, is where the repertoires were released. The full study reports these points: Clinical and demographic metadata were provided uncurated, with the amount varying by source and participant.

The immunoSEQ Assay, a bias-controlled multiplex PCR, was used to amplify TCRbeta CDR3 regions from genomic DNA. The authors' analysis ran thus. The number of nucleated cells in each sample was estimated from the amplification of reference gene primers within the assay. To quantify the absolute abundance of each unique TCRbeta CDR3 rearrangement, sequence reads were collapsed and filtered. For each sample, productive Simpson clonality was calculated by taking the square root of Simpson's diversity index across productive rearrangements. TCRdb carries this immuneACCESS record with in-frame sequences only. Its versions omit some clonotypes, under half of them owing to an unresolved V gene in the studies checked, with the rest unexplained. D and trimming were read from the DNA, whereas the V and J calls and clone size are those reported in that table. The sample profile shows some 420,000 clones; 75% to 90% of them were found once. More than 0.95% of the sample comes from the top ten.

The CDR3, from cysteine to phenylalanine, totals 14 residues. Only the CDR3 region is kept as DNA, spanning 42 bases read in frame from base 1. Unmatched junction bases come to 6, with V trimmed by 1 base and J by 7 bases. From a lookup of the germline V gene, CDR1 and CDR2 are MNHEY and SVGAGI. Enrolling through a virtual design, the prospective study's participants ranged in age from roughly 18 to 90 years and lived across about two dozen United States geographic areas. In the prospective study, cohorts were assigned on the basis of participant-reported clinical history obtained from a screening survey and a study questionnaire. ImmuneRACE Cohort 3 recovered participants were defined by two consecutive negative NP/OP PCR tests, healthcare professional clearance, or symptom resolution. Each participant in the prospective study had whole blood, serum and a nasopharyngeal or oropharyngeal swab collected by mobile phlebotomists. Participants in the prospective study had the option to provide additional blood draws and questionnaires over a roughly two-month period. Before DNA extraction, blood samples from the prospective study were shipped at room temperature or frozen.

The sample consisted of PBMCs or T cells enriched from blood (not recorded which). The receptor's source is a young man who had recovered from COVID-19. Here the chain combines TRBV6-5 and TRBJ1-1; a stretch of 7 junction bases matches TRBD1. DNA sequence: TGTGCCAGCAGTTACTTTGACAGGGCTGGTGAAGCTTTCTTT. Translated, this gives CASSYFDRAGEAFF.